The T cell receptor (beta chain) described here comes from a study of cytomegalovirus exposure and HLA in healthy donors. This clone was picked up a small number of times. Germline V lookup: CDR1 MNHEY, CDR2 SVGAGI. The junction had 7 bases not matched to a gene; V was cut back by 6 bases and J by 2 bases. This CDR3 contains 15 residues. PCR involved 60 Vbeta and 13 Jbeta primers. Sequenced by immunoSEQ multiplex PCR; TCRdb stores in-frame clones only, minus some. This sample carries fewer than 250,000 clones, roughly 79% of them seen once, and the ten largest clones take 1.6%. The sequenced sample consisted of PBMCs. The chain is built from TRBV6-5 and TRBJ2-5; 9 bases fit TRBD1. The clonotype was recovered from a woman younger than 35 in good health and CMV-seronegative. The CDR3, as DNA: TGTGCCAGCAGCACACAGGGGGCGATACAAGAGACCCAGTACTTC. Its translation: CASSTQGAIQETQYF.